A selection of T cell receptor beta chains follows, all from one sample in a study of shared clonotypes between healthy human individuals. The repertoire was sequenced with immunoSEQ multiplex PCR; TCRdb's copy has only in-frame clones and lacks some. Found here are about 1.1 million clones, approximately 80% of them singletons; the top ten hold 0.5% to 0.65%. The source material was memory CD4+ T cells from PBMCs. These receptor sequences come from a man younger than 35 in good health. Some clones in this sample may be carry-over from other donors' samples. The CDR3 runs from the conserved cysteine through the conserved F or W. The D gene is left open where the match is weak. Size is omitted from some rows. Given values are once, few, many or a class for expanded clones.

cdr3_nt: TGTGCCAGCAGTTTATTTCGGGACAGGGTGACCGGGGAGCTGTTTTTT; cdr3_aa: CASSLFRDRVTGELFF; v_call: TRBV27; d_call: TRBD1; clone_size: .; cdr3_length: 16; j_call: TRBJ2-2
cdr3_nt: TGTGCCAGCAGCTTAGGGGTTGGCATTCAGGAAAAACTGTTTTTT; cdr3_aa: CASSLGVGIQEKLFF; v_call: TRBV7-9; d_call: .; clone_size: .; cdr3_length: 15; j_call: TRBJ1-4
cdr3_nt: TGTGCCGAAAGGACAGGTTCCTACGAGCAGTACTTC; cdr3_aa: CAERTGSYEQYF; v_call: TRBV7-3; d_call: TRBD1; clone_size: .; cdr3_length: 12; j_call: TRBJ2-7
cdr3_nt: TGTGCCAGTAGTATTATCCCCCGGGGGAACACTGAAGCTTTCTTT; cdr3_aa: CASSIIPRGNTEAFF; v_call: TRBV19; d_call: .; clone_size: .; cdr3_length: 15; j_call: TRBJ1-1
cdr3_nt: TGTGCCTGGAGTGGAGACAATAATTCACCCCTCCACTTT; cdr3_aa: CAWSGDNNSPLHF; v_call: TRBV30; d_call: .; clone_size: .; cdr3_length: 13; j_call: TRBJ1-6
cdr3_nt: TGTGCCAGCAGCTTAAACCCCATGGGGGGAGATACGCAGTATTTT; cdr3_aa: CASSLNPMGGDTQYF; v_call: TRBV7-2; d_call: .; clone_size: .; cdr3_length: 15; j_call: TRBJ2-3
cdr3_nt: TGTGCCAGCAGCCAAGACCCAGCTGGAAACACCATATATTTT; cdr3_aa: CASSQDPAGNTIYF; v_call: TRBV4-2; d_call: .; clone_size: many; cdr3_length: 14; j_call: TRBJ1-3
cdr3_nt: TGCAGCGTTGGGACAGGGAGGGCAGATACGCAGTATTTT; cdr3_aa: CSVGTGRADTQYF; v_call: TRBV29-1; d_call: .; clone_size: .; cdr3_length: 13; j_call: TRBJ2-3
cdr3_nt: TGTGCCAGCAGCTTTAAGGGGCCTGTTGATGGCTACACCTTC; cdr3_aa: CASSFKGPVDGYTF; v_call: TRBV5-6; d_call: .; clone_size: .; cdr3_length: 14; j_call: TRBJ1-2
cdr3_nt: TGTGCCAGCAGCTTAGCGCAATTGGGAGATACGCAGTATTTT; cdr3_aa: CASSLAQLGDTQYF; v_call: TRBV7-9; d_call: .; clone_size: many; cdr3_length: 14; j_call: TRBJ2-3
cdr3_nt: TGTGCCAGCAGCTTAGACAGCTCATACAATGGCTACACCTTC; cdr3_aa: CASSLDSSYNGYTF; v_call: TRBV7-3; d_call: .; clone_size: once; cdr3_length: 14; j_call: TRBJ1-2
cdr3_nt: TGTGCCAGCAGCCCCATGGGGTTAGCGCAGCTGTTTTTT; cdr3_aa: CASSPMGLAQLFF; v_call: TRBV7-2; d_call: .; clone_size: once; cdr3_length: 13; j_call: TRBJ2-2
cdr3_nt: TGTGCCAGCAGCGTAGACCTGGAGCCGGCAGATACGCAGTATTTT; cdr3_aa: CASSVDLEPADTQYF; v_call: TRBV9; d_call: .; clone_size: .; cdr3_length: 15; j_call: TRBJ2-3
cdr3_nt: TGTGCCAGTAGTGTCCGGGCCGCCTATGGCTACACCTTC; cdr3_aa: CASSVRAAYGYTF; v_call: TRBV19; d_call: .; clone_size: .; cdr3_length: 13; j_call: TRBJ1-2
cdr3_nt: TGTGCCAGCACCCTGACAGGGAATGAGCAGTTCTTC; cdr3_aa: CASTLTGNEQFF; v_call: TRBV2; d_call: TRBD1; clone_size: few; cdr3_length: 12; j_call: TRBJ2-1
cdr3_nt: TGTGCCAGTAGTATCCAGCAGGGTAAAGGGAACACTGAAGCTTTCTTT; cdr3_aa: CASSIQQGKGNTEAFF; v_call: TRBV19; d_call: .; clone_size: .; cdr3_length: 16; j_call: TRBJ1-1